This T cell receptor (beta chain) was identified during a study of blood T cells in healthy people across ages. Broader study findings: Estimates based on one million T cells were treated as lower bounds.

Caucasian, healthy and from Russia, the donors were aged between roughly 6 and 95. Roughly 10 milliliters was the volume of peripheral blood drawn from each donor. There were at least 6 micrograms of total RNA extracted from every sample. Germline loops: CDR1 KGHSY, CDR2 FQNENV. V was pared by 1 base and J by 2 bases, with 9 bases between. The CDR3 spans 14 residues. This clonotype was recorded a few times. The antigen is unknown. Next came a second PCR, run for about 7 to 12 cycles, which used a sample-barcoded 5' primer along with a J-beta primer mix. MiXCR was run by TCRdb on the 5' RACE reads, yielding one entry per CDR3 protein. The table includes 1.5 million to 2 million distinct CDR3 sequences, roughly a third detected once.

The sequencing sample was made of blood. The chain uses TRBV16 and TRBJ2-7; no firm D call. The TCR sequence derives from a woman under 40 in good health. For the CDR3, the DNA is TGTGCCAGCAGCCAATTGGTCTCGGCCTACGAGCAGTACTTC. Amino acid sequence: CASSQLVSAYEQYF.